These 30 T cell receptor beta chains share one sample of origin, sequenced in a study of naive and memory T cell subsets. The study, taken as a whole, reports: Naive repertoires, especially CD8, held a few larger clonotypes, possibly memory cells re-expressing CD45RA.

Antigen specificity for these receptors is unknown. The beta constant-region primer was an equimolar mix of two oligonucleotides covering TRBC1 and TRBC2. Four rounds of PCR amplified the ligated cDNA using nested alpha and beta constant-region primers plus SP2. Each CDR3 protein gets one entry after TCRdb re-called the UMI-ligation and nested PCR reads with MiXCR. The sample yields about 90,000 distinct CDR3 sequences, around 11% seen once. Sequencing was carried out using naive CD4+ T cells from blood. Receptor source: a human donor in good health.

A few counts support this clonotype. The chain links TRBV12-3 or TRBV12-4 to TRBJ1-2, with D perhaps matching TRBD1 (6 bases). The CDR3 consists of 14 residues. V was pared by 6 bases and J by 7 bases, with 18 bases between. CDR3 DNA: TGTGCCAGCAGCCTAACAGGGATCCGCTCTGGCTACACCTTC. This encodes CASSLTGIRSGYTF.

The table lists this clonotype with a count of one. V is TRBV2 and J is TRBJ2-3, with D perhaps matching TRBD1 (7 bases). This CDR3 comprises 15 residues. Germline CDR1 and CDR2: SNHLY and FYNNEI. Trimming took 5 bases from V and 1 from J, leaving 13 bases between them. CDR3 residues: CASSRQGGGTDTQYF. The CDR3, as DNA: TGTGCCAGCAGTCGGCAGGGGGGCGGCACAGATACGCAGTATTTT.

The chain uses TRBV12-3 or TRBV12-4 and TRBJ1-1, with 7 bases identical to TRBD1. The CDR3 length is 13 residues. Trimming took 5 bases from V and 7 from J; bases not matched to a gene: 7. The CDR3 coding sequence is TGTGCCAGCAGTCTGACCCGGGACAGTGAAGCTTTCTTT. This translates into CASSLTRDSEAFF.

V gene TRBV12-3 or TRBV12-4 combines with J gene TRBJ2-1; 13 bases are a match to TRBD2. The CDR3 totals 14 residues. J was trimmed by 10 bases and V by 6 bases; bases with no gene match: 6. The CDR3 sequence is CASRWTSGRREQFF. DNA for the CDR3: TGTGCCAGCAGGTGGACTAGCGGGAGACGCGAGCAGTTCTTC.

The chain couples TRBV7-3 to TRBJ2-5; D is possibly TRBD2 (5 bases). This CDR3 is 14 amino acids long. With 2 bases removed from V and 5 bases from J, the gap between germline ends came to 12 bases. Germline V gives CDR1 SGHTA, CDR2 FQGTGA. Written as DNA, the CDR3 is TGTGCCAGCAGCTTAGGACCCGGCGGGGAGACCCAGTACTTC. It specifies CASSLGPGGETQYF.

This chain connects TRBV4-3 to TRBJ2-3; D not resolved. CDR1 is LGHNA and CDR2 is YSLEER in the germline V gene. The CDR3 extends over 16 amino acids. Trimming took off 0 bases at V and 5 bases at J, with 15 bases between the two ends. Here the CDR3 reads CASSQDVVGRGDTQYF. In DNA form, the CDR3 reads TGCGCCAGCAGCCAAGATGTTGTTGGGCGTGGAGATACGCAGTATTTT.

This clonotype came up a few times. The chain carries TRBV10-3 and TRBJ2-5; perhaps TRBD2 as D (6 bases). This CDR3 is built from 17 residues. The germline V gene has CDR1 ENHRY and CDR2 SYGVKD. The ends were cut back, 4 bases at V and 1 base at J, with 19 bases in the middle. The CDR3, as DNA: TGTGCCATCAGTGCCCTCGGAGCGGGTTCCATCCAAGAGACCCAGTACTTC. As protein: CAISALGAGSIQETQYF.

This clonotype was observed a handful of times. The J gene is TRBJ2-7, the V gene TRBV12-3 or TRBV12-4; D not certain. With 6 bases removed from V and 4 bases from J, the gap between germline ends came to 10 bases. The CDR3 spans 12 residues. The CDR3 loop reads CASSPWKYEQYF. DNA for the CDR3: TGTGCCAGCAGCCCCTGGAAGTACGAGCAGTACTTC.

This clonotype has ten or more counts. The V gene is TRBV6-6, the J gene TRBJ1-6, with D perhaps matching TRBD1 (6 bases). The germline gives CDR1 MNHNY, CDR2 SVGAGI (reference sequence). V was clipped by 6 bases and J by 7 bases, with 13 bases between them. This CDR3 spans 14 amino acids. The CDR3 spells CASSPQGRNSPLHF. The CDR3 DNA is TGTGCCAGCAGCCCACAGGGTAGGAATTCACCCCTCCACTTT.

This clonotype was recorded a few times. One junction end does not reproduce the germline sequence, and a read error may be involved. This chain uses TRBV12-3 or TRBV12-4 with TRBJ2-7; D gene ambiguous. The CDR3 is made up of 14 amino acids. The CDR3 DNA sequence: TGTGCCAGCAGCTTAGGTGCCCCCGACTACGAGCAGTACTTC. It specifies CASSLGAPDYEQYF.

This clonotype was observed a few times. The chain links TRBV7-9 to TRBJ1-2, with 8 bases lining up with TRBD1. Germline CDR1 reads SEHNR; CDR2 reads FQNEAQ (reference sequence). Germline trimming cut 8 bases from V and 5 bases from J; bases unmatched to any gene: 22. This CDR3 comprises 18 residues. CDR3 DNA: TGTGCCAGCTCAGCTTACGGTGCTGCGACGGGACAGGAGTATGGCTACACCTTC. It codes for CASSAYGAATGQEYGYTF.

The chain has TRBV24-1 and TRBJ2-7; 11 bases are a match to TRBD2. The CDR3 length is 15 residues. Trimming at V came to 4 bases and at J to 4 bases, leaving 5 bases not matched to a gene. CDR1 is KGHDR and CDR2 is SFDVKD in the germline V gene. The CDR3 DNA sequence: TGTGCCACCAGTGACCGAGGGACTAGCGGATACGAGCAGTACTTC. It translates to CATSDRGTSGYEQYF.

The V call is TRBV28, the J call TRBJ2-3; D not certain. The CDR3 is made up of 14 amino acids. The germline gives CDR1 MDHEN, CDR2 SYDVKM. The V end was cut by 5 bases, the J end by 1 base, with 10 bases between. In DNA, the CDR3 is TGTGCCAGCAGTCTATTGCCCGGCACAGATACGCAGTATTTT. Translation: CASSLLPGTDTQYF.

This clonotype has a count of ten or more. The CDR3 spells CASSDPGTGGSSYNEQFF. The DNA of the CDR3 is TGTGCCAGCTCAGACCCCGGGACAGGGGGGAGCTCCTACAATGAGCAGTTCTTC. The rearrangement uses TRBV18 and TRBJ2-1; 11 bases are a match to TRBD1. Germline V gives CDR1 KGHSH, CDR2 LQKENI. CDR3 length equals 18 residues. The J segment lost 0 bases and the V segment lost 5 bases, leaving 9 bases of the junction unmatched.

This clonotype was seen a handful of times. V usage is TRBV6-2 or TRBV6-3 and J usage is TRBJ2-7; perhaps TRBD1 as D (6 bases). V shed 6 bases and J shed 7 bases, with 19 bases lying between them. The CDR3 extends over 14 amino acids. Per the germline V gene, CDR1 is MNHEY and CDR2 is SVGEGT. CDR3 sequence: CASRQGPRLGEQYF. DNA for the CDR3: TGTGCCAGCAGACAGGGCCCTCGGTTGGGGGAGCAGTACTTC.

The chain is built from TRBV2 and TRBJ2-3, with D unclear. The CDR3 is 13 residues long. Deletions cut 3 bases from V and 3 bases from J, with 7 bases between. The germline V gene encodes CDR1 SNHLY and CDR2 FYNNEI. The CDR3 nucleotides are TGTGCCAGCAGTGAGGCTAGGACAGATACGCAGTATTTT. Translated: CASSEARTDTQYF.

This clonotype was seen a few times. The genes are TRBV12-3 or TRBV12-4 and TRBJ2-7, with TRBD1 matching over 7 bases. V shed 6 bases, J shed 1 base, and the junction held 3 bases outside the gene matches. The length of the CDR3 is 13 residues. Written as DNA, the CDR3 is TGTGCCAGCAGAGGGGACAGATCCTACGAGCAGTACTTC. Translation gives CASRGDRSYEQYF.

This clonotype was seen only a few times. V and J are TRBV20-1 and TRBJ1-3; the D is unclear. V was cut by 1 base and J by 4 bases, with 2 bases left in between. Germline V gives CDR1 DFQATT, CDR2 SNEGSKA (reference sequence). The CDR3 sequence is 11 residues long. The CDR3 DNA sequence: TGCAGTGCTAGAGGAGGAAACACCATATATTTT. Its protein product is CSARGGNTIYF.

This clonotype appeared many times. The chain carries TRBV7-2 and TRBJ2-1; 8 bases map to TRBD2. The CDR3 extends over 15 amino acids. CDR1 is SGHTA and CDR2 is FQGNSA in the germline V gene. The junction had 3 bases not matched to a gene; V was cut back by 1 base and J by 4 bases. In nucleotides, the CDR3 is TGTGCCAGCAGCTTAGTGCGCGGGGGGTACAATGAGCAGTTCTTC. It translates to CASSLVRGGYNEQFF.

This clonotype was seen ten or more times. V usage is TRBV5-1 and J usage is TRBJ2-7; D remains unclear. The germline V gene has CDR1 SGHRS and CDR2 YFSETQ. This CDR3 is 11 amino acids long. V was shortened by 6 bases and J by 0 bases, with 4 bases between the two germline ends. The CDR3 is CASKNSYEQYF. For the CDR3, the DNA is TGCGCCAGCAAAAACTCCTACGAGCAGTACTTC.

This clonotype has only a few counts. This chain links TRBV7-3 with TRBJ2-2, with a weak D call TRBD1 (6 bases). CDR3 size: 13 residues. Trimming shortened V by 4 bases and J by 5 bases, and 8 bases separated the two germline ends. Germline V CDR1 and CDR2: SGHTA, FQGTGA. The CDR3 nucleotides read TGTGCCAGCAGCTCTACAGGGACCGGGGAGCTGTTTTTT. Translating gives CASSSTGTGELFF.

The chain recombines TRBV11-2 with TRBJ2-7; 11 nucleotides line up with TRBD2. Per germline, CDR1 SGHAT and CDR2 FQNNGV. Unmatched junction bases numbered 9, after V lost 4 bases and J lost 7 bases. The CDR3 is made up of 15 amino acids. The CDR3 DNA is TGTGCCAGCAGCTCTGGGACTAGCGGAACTCGGGAGCAGTACTTC. Amino acid sequence: CASSSGTSGTREQYF.

This clonotype was counted only a few times. The chain has TRBV12-3 or TRBV12-4 and TRBJ2-1, with TRBD1 matching over 7 bases. The V segment lost 0 bases and the J segment 5 bases; nucleotides outside the gene matches: 16. The CDR3 consists of 19 residues. CDR3: CASSLAVVQDRVKDNEQFF. DNA for the CDR3: TGTGCCAGCAGTTTAGCCGTTGTTCAAGACAGGGTGAAGGACAATGAGCAGTTCTTC.

Only a few counts were recorded for this clonotype. V and J are TRBV29-1 and TRBJ2-3, with D unclear. Germline loops: CDR1 SQVTM, CDR2 ANQGSEA. This CDR3 has 13 amino acids. The V and J ends lost 5 bases and 8 bases respectively, with 17 bases between them. This CDR3 is CSVLPSLIATQYF. The CDR3 DNA sequence: TGCAGCGTTCTCCCGTCCCTAATAGCTACGCAGTATTTT.

This chain joins TRBV7-6 and TRBJ2-5, with 8 bases that match TRBD1. V gave up 5 bases and J gave up 2 bases; unmatched junction bases: 7. The CDR3 consists of 15 residues. CDR1 is SGHVS, CDR2 FNYEAQ, per germline. The CDR3 DNA is TGTGCCAGCAGCCCTCGACAGGGGTGGCAAGAGACCCAGTACTTC. Protein product: CASSPRQGWQETQYF. Supplemented by reference TRBV7-6 and TRBJ2-5, the full variable domain reads GAGVSQSPRYKVTKRGQDVALRCDPISGHVSLYWYRQALGQGPEFLTYFNYEAQQDKSGLPNDRFSAERPEGSISTLTIQRTEQRDSAMYRCASSPRQGWQETQYFGPGTRLLVL.

The rearrangement joins TRBV2 to TRBJ2-2, with D uncertain. Germline V CDR1 and CDR2: SNHLY, FYNNEI. Trimming pared 4 bases from V and 4 bases from J, leaving 7 bases between. The CDR3 runs to 13 residues. The DNA of the CDR3 is TGTGCCAGCAGTGGACTGTCCACCGGGGAGCTGTTTTTT. Translating gives CASSGLSTGELFF.

The sample holds many counts of this clonotype. The CDR3 DNA sequence: TGTGCCAGCAGCTCCACCGGGACGACCACAGATACGCAGTATTTT. It specifies CASSSTGTTTDTQYF. The V and J genes are TRBV7-3 and TRBJ2-3; TRBD1 or TRBD2 may be the D gene (5 bases each). The CDR3 length is 15 residues. Trimming pared 4 bases from V and 2 bases from J, leaving 13 bases between. Germline V CDR1 and CDR2: SGHTA, FQGTGA. Full variable domain (remainder filled in from reference TRBV7-3 and TRBJ2-3): GAGVSQTPSNKVTEKGKYVELRCDPISGHTALYWYRQSLGQGPEFLIYFQGTGAADDSGLPNDRFFAVRPEGSVSTLKIQRTERGDSAVYLCASSSTGTTTDTQYFGPGTRLTVL.

This clonotype was seen a few times. J is TRBJ1-2 and V is TRBV19; D is unclear. From germline, CDR1 is LNHDA and CDR2 SQIVND (reference sequence). There are 13 residues in the CDR3. V dropped 10 bases and J dropped 4 bases, with 16 bases sitting between them. CDR3 in DNA: TGTGCCACTCTTGAAAACCGGCTCTATGGCTACACCTTC. This translates into CATLENRLYGYTF.

This chain links TRBV18 with TRBJ2-1, with 10 nucleotides matching TRBD2. V shed 0 bases, J shed 10 bases, and the junction held 9 bases outside the gene matches. The CDR3 is 16 amino acids. Germline V gene data show CDR1 as KGHSH and CDR2 as LQKENI. This CDR3 is CASSPPGTSDGREQFF. The CDR3 nucleotides read TGTGCCAGCTCACCACCCGGGACTAGCGACGGTAGGGAGCAGTTCTTC.

In this sample, this clonotype turned up a few times. The V gene is TRBV20-1, the J gene TRBJ1-1; 11 positions agree with TRBD1. The V segment lost 3 bases and the J segment 5 bases; nucleotides outside the gene matches: 2. The germline V gene has CDR1 DFQATT and CDR2 SNEGSKA (reference sequence). The CDR3 loop spans 13 amino acids. The CDR3 coding sequence is TGCAGTGCTAGGGGACAGGGGGAGACTGAAGCTTTCTTT. Encoded protein: CSARGQGETEAFF.